This paragraph covers one T cell receptor beta chain sequence. This sample was taken from a study of blood T cell repertoires in COVID-19. Authors' analysis steps: Researchers report that nucleated cell counts were estimated from reference gene primer amplification. Measured with immunoSEQ multiplex PCR; TCRdb has only the in-frame clones, and not every one. The V and J calls and the clone size are those of that table, but D and trimming were determined from the DNA. The data contain 60,000 to 75,000 clones, roughly 89% of them singletons. CDR1 and CDR2 from the germline V gene are SNHLY and FYNNEI. Trimming stripped 9 bases from V and 1 base from J, with 10 bases between. This CDR3 is 13 amino acids long.

J is TRBJ1-3 and V is TRBV2, with a possible D match to TRBD1 (6 bases). This TCR derives from a woman of 80 years or more with acute or convalescent COVID-19. Source material: peripheral blood. The chain's CDR3 is CASRQGSGNTIYF. CDR3 bases: TGTGCCAGTCGTCAGGGGTCTGGAAACACCATATATTTT.